The rows below give T cell receptor beta chains drawn from one sample of a study of graft-versus-host responses after intestinal transplantation. TCRdb's copy holds only in-frame clones and misses some; the assay was immunoSEQ multiplex PCR. The repertoire consists of approximately 3,000 clones, with roughly a third occurring once and the leading ten covering 6.2%. The sample in question was alloreactive CD4+ T cells from a mixed lymphocyte reaction culture, obtained before transplantation. All receptors come from a human patient who was an organ donor for intestinal transplantation. Both conserved end residues are part of each CDR3. A D gene is named only where the DNA matches it firmly. Some rows mark clone size as missing; the rest say once, few, many or name a class of expanded clone.

J | size | D | V | DNA | CDR3
TRBJ2-3 | few | NA | TRBV5-1 | TGCGCCAGCAGCTTGATCCCAGGGGGCACAGATACGCAGTATTTT | CASSLIPGGTDTQYF
TRBJ2-7 | NA | NA | TRBV2 | TGTGCCAGCAGACCCACGGGGGCCGAGCAGTACTTC | CASRPTGAEQYF
TRBJ2-1 | NA | NA | TRBV6-1 | TGTGCCAGCAGGGAAGGGGGGCCGTACAATGAGCAGTTCTTC | CASREGGPYNEQFF
TRBJ2-5 | NA | NA | TRBV13 | TGTGCCAGCAGCTTAGGGGGGGGTCTCCAAGAGACCCAGTACTTC | CASSLGGGLQETQYF
TRBJ1-1 | NA | TRBD1 | TRBV5-1 | TGCGCCAGCAGTTACGGACAGGGCCTTATGAACACTGAAGCTTTCTTT | CASSYGQGLMNTEAFF
TRBJ2-7 | large | NA | TRBV7-6 | TGTGCCAGCAGCCTTTTGGCGCCAGGGGCCTCCTACGAGCAGTACTTC | CASSLLAPGASYEQYF
TRBJ2-1 | few | NA | TRBV6-5 | TGTGCCAGCAGTTTGGACAGATACAATGAGCAGTTCTTC | CASSLDRYNEQFF
TRBJ1-5 | NA | NA | TRBV14 | TGTGCCAGCAGCCAACTCGGGGCTGGTCAGCCCCAGCATTTT | CASSQLGAGQPQHF
TRBJ1-2 | few | NA | TRBV4-2 | TGTGCCAGCAGCCAAGCCCTCCCCGTTGAGGTAGGCTACACCTTC | CASSQALPVEVGYTF
TRBJ1-1 | NA | NA | TRBV7-8 | TGTGCCAGCAGCTTATGGGTCGAGAACACTGAAGCTTTCTTT | CASSLWVENTEAFF
TRBJ2-5 | NA | NA | TRBV15 | TGTGCCACCAGCAGGGGTCTCGGAGAGACCCAGTACTTC | CATSRGLGETQYF
TRBJ2-7 | NA | NA | TRBV18 | TGTGCCAGCTCACCACCCCCAGGGGGGGAGAAAAGGGGGTACGAGCAGTACTTC | CASSPPPGGEKRGYEQYF
TRBJ2-7 | NA | NA | TRBV28 | TGTGCCAGCAGTTTAGTTGAGGACCCCAGGGAGTACTTC | CASSLVEDPREYF
TRBJ2-7 | medium-sized | TRBD1 | TRBV5-6 | TGTGCCAGCAGCTTTTGGGGGACAGGGGGTCTTGGAGAGCAGTACTTC | CASSFWGTGGLGEQYF
TRBJ2-7 | NA | NA | TRBV9 | TGTGCCAGCAGCGTAGCTAGTACAGCCTACGAGCAGTACTTC | CASSVASTAYEQYF
TRBJ2-7 | large | NA | TRBV5-1 | TGCGCCAGCAGACCAGAGGTTGGGGCGTACGAGCAGTACTTC | CASRPEVGAYEQYF
TRBJ1-2 | NA | NA | TRBV28 | TGTGCCAGCAGTGACCGCAGCAGGGGCTACACCTTC | CASSDRSRGYTF
TRBJ1-2 | few | NA | TRBV5-1 | TGTGCCAGCAGCTTTTTTCCCCGGGGTGGCTACACCTTC | CASSFFPRGGYTF
TRBJ1-1 | NA | NA | TRBV28 | TGTGCCAGCAGCCTCGGGGATCGGCTGAACACTGAAGCTTTCTTT | CASSLGDRLNTEAFF
TRBJ1-2 | NA | NA | TRBV7-2 | TGTGCCAGCAGCCCCTCCGGGACATTTAACTATGGCTACACCTTC | CASSPSGTFNYGYTF
TRBJ2-7 | NA | TRBD2 | TRBV7-9 | TGTGCCAGCAGCCAAGGAGCGGGGGACACCTACGAGCAGTACTTC | CASSQGAGDTYEQYF
TRBJ2-5 | NA | TRBD2 | TRBV4-2 | TGTGCCAGCAGCCAGGGACTAGCGGAGTCACAAGAGACCCAGTACTTC | CASSQGLAESQETQYF
TRBJ1-1 | NA | NA | TRBV7-2 | TGTGCCAGCAGCTTAGTTATTCCTACCGGAGCTTTCTTT | CASSLVIPTGAFF
TRBJ1-1 | NA | NA | TRBV7-9 | TGTGCCAGCAAGGGAGGGCACCTTACTGAAGCTTTCTTT | CASKGGHLTEAFF
TRBJ2-7 | NA | NA | TRBV27 | TGTGCCAGCAGTGCAAACGTCGGGACAGAGCAGTACTTC | CASSANVGTEQYF
TRBJ2-1 | NA | TRBD2 | TRBV5-4 | TGTGCCGTTCATAGCGGGGGAAACTCCTACAATGAGCAGTTCTTC | CAVHSGGNSYNEQFF
TRBJ1-5 | few | TRBD1 | TRBV6-5 | TGTGCCAGCAGTTCAACAGGGGGCATTGGGAATCAGCCCCAGCATTTT | CASSSTGGIGNQPQHF
TRBJ2-1 | NA | NA | TRBV7-8 | TGTGCCAGCAGCTTAGCGCTCCAGGTGTACAATGAGCAGTTCTTC | CASSLALQVYNEQFF
TRBJ2-7 | few | TRBD2 | TRBV7-2 | TGTGCCAGCAGCTTAGTGGGTAGCGGGGGGTCCTACGAGCAGTACTTC | CASSLVGSGGSYEQYF
TRBJ2-1 | NA | NA | TRBV4-1 | TGCGCCAGCAGCCTCCAGGAAATTTCCTACAATGAGCAGTTCTTC | CASSLQEISYNEQFF
TRBJ2-1 | medium-sized | TRBD2 | TRBV5-6 | TGTGCCAGCTCAAACCGCGGGGGGGCCTTCAATGAGCAGTTCTTC | CASSNRGGAFNEQFF
TRBJ2-5 | NA | NA | TRBV28 | TGTGCCACCAGGGCACCGATCCAAGAGACCCAGTACTTC | CATRAPIQETQYF
TRBJ2-6 | large | NA | TRBV5-1 | TGCGCCAGCGTGTTAGGCGGGGAAAGCTCTGGGGCCAACGTCCTGACTTTC | CASVLGGESSGANVLTF
TRBJ2-3 | NA | NA | TRBV29-1 | TGCAGCGTTGAAGCAGCCACAGATACGCAGTATTTT | CSVEAATDTQYF
TRBJ1-2 | few | NA | TRBV5-4 | TGTGCCAGCAGCTTGGGCCAGGGAATCGTTAGTGGCTACACCTTC | CASSLGQGIVSGYTF
TRBJ2-1 | few | NA | TRBV9 | TGTGCCAGCATAGACACCTGGGGTTACAATGAGCAGTTCTTC | CASIDTWGYNEQFF
TRBJ1-6 | NA | NA | TRBV6-1 | TGTGCCAGCAGTGACCACGTAGGACACCCGGGCTCCTATAATTCACCCCTCCACTTT | CASSDHVGHPGSYNSPLHF
TRBJ2-3 | few | TRBD2 | TRBV5-4 | TGTGCCAGCAGCTTGGAGCGGGGGGGCAGCGATACGCAGTATTTT | CASSLERGGSDTQYF
TRBJ2-7 | NA | TRBD1 | TRBV5-1 | TGCGCCAGCAGCTGGACAGGGCCCTACGAGCAGTACTTC | CASSWTGPYEQYF
TRBJ2-5 | few | NA | TRBV5-1 | TGCGCCAGCAGCTTGATATACAGCCAAGAGACCCAGTACTTC | CASSLIYSQETQYF
TRBJ2-7 | NA | TRBD1 | TRBV14 | TGTGCCAGCAGCCGCCACCCGACAGGGGGCATGTCCTCCTACGAGCAGTACTTC | CASSRHPTGGMSSYEQYF
TRBJ1-2 | few | NA | TRBV6-6 | TGTGCCAGCAGTTATGGGTACCGGGGTAACTATGGCTACACCTTC | CASSYGYRGNYGYTF
TRBJ2-3 | once | TRBD2 | TRBV4-1 | TGCGCCAGCAGCCAAGATTTCTGGGGAGGGAGGACAGATACGCAGTATTTT | CASSQDFWGGRTDTQYF
TRBJ1-4 | few | NA | TRBV18 | TGTGCCAGCTCACGATCCGGAGGACAGAATGAAAAACTGTTTTTT | CASSRSGGQNEKLFF
TRBJ2-7 | few | NA | TRBV28 | TGTGCCAGCAGTTTGGGGAAGCCGAGCGAGCAGTACTTC | CASSLGKPSEQYF
TRBJ2-5 | large | NA | TRBV18 | TGTGCCAGCTCACCAAGGGACTTGGAGACCCAGTACTTC | CASSPRDLETQYF
TRBJ2-5 | once | NA | TRBV2 | TGTGCCAGCAGAGGTAGCAGGGGGGGGGAGACCCAGTACTTC | CASRGSRGGETQYF
TRBJ1-5 | NA | NA | TRBV27 | TGTGCCAGCAGGCCGGGCCTCCAGGGGCCCCAGCATTTT | CASRPGLQGPQHF
TRBJ2-3 | NA | NA | TRBV11-2 | TGTGCCAGCAGCTTAGAGGGACTGCCTACTAGCACAGATACGCAGTATTTT | CASSLEGLPTSTDTQYF
TRBJ2-7 | NA | TRBD2 | TRBV25-1 | TGTGCCAGCAGCCCTGGGGGGGTCTACGAGCAGTACTTC | CASSPGGVYEQYF
TRBJ2-1 | NA | NA | TRBV5-4 | TGTGCCAGCAGCTTTTCCCGGGAAATGCCCTACAATGAGCAGTTCTTC | CASSFSREMPYNEQFF
TRBJ1-2 | NA | NA | TRBV5-5 | TGTGCCAGCAGCGCCGACAGCTATGGCTACACCTTC | CASSADSYGYTF
TRBJ1-1 | NA | TRBD1 | TRBV2 | TGTGCCAGCAGTTGGACAGGGGGCGGGAACACTGAAGCTTTCTTT | CASSWTGGGNTEAFF
TRBJ1-5 | NA | NA | TRBV7-2 | TGTGCCAGCAGCTTAGCCCGGGCCGCTGAAGGGCCCCAGCATTTT | CASSLARAAEGPQHF
TRBJ2-5 | large | NA | TRBV5-6 | TGTGCCAGCAGCTTGTTTACGCTAGAACAAGAGACCCAGTACTTC | CASSLFTLEQETQYF
TRBJ2-2 | large | TRBD1 | TRBV28 | TGTGCCAGCAGATTTACCGGGACAGCGAACACCGGGGAGCTGTTTTTT | CASRFTGTANTGELFF
TRBJ2-3 | large | TRBD2 | TRBV10-3 | TGTGCCATCAGAAGTAGCGGGGTGGTGTCAGATACGCAGTATTTT | CAIRSSGVVSDTQYF
TRBJ2-1 | large | TRBD2 | TRBV7-8 | TGTGCCAGCAGCGAACTAGCGGGGGGGCTCGGGTACAATGAGCAGTTCTTC | CASSELAGGLGYNEQFF
TRBJ2-3 | few | TRBD2 | TRBV7-6 | TGTGCCAGCAGCTCCACGGGACTAGCGACAGATACGCAGTATTTT | CASSSTGLATDTQYF
TRBJ2-3 | NA | NA | TRBV5-1 | TGCGCCAGCAGCTTCACAGATACGCAGTATTTT | CASSFTDTQYF